A selection of T cell receptor beta chains follows, all from one sample in a study of T-cell memory formation after mild COVID-19. TCRdb called the 5' RACE reads again in MiXCR, with one record for every CDR3 protein. Among about 180,000 distinct CDR3 sequences listed, 16% were seen once. What was sequenced was PBMCs or a T cell subset sorted from them (not recorded which). Source of these receptors: an adult woman who had mild COVID-19 (a few samples of this study predate the infection). Cell type and time point are not known. Both conserved end residues are part of each CDR3. A D gene is named only where the DNA matches it firmly. Some rows mark clone size as missing; the rest say once, few, many or name a class of expanded clone.

cdr3_nt	cdr3_aa	d_call	cdr3_length	v_call	j_call	clone_size
TGTGCCATCAGTGAGGGCGCAGTCCAGCCCCAGCATTTT	CAISEGAVQPQHF	.	13	TRBV10-3	TRBJ1-5	.
TGTGCCAGCAGTCGAACAGTTTCCACCGGGGAGCTGTTTTTT	CASSRTVSTGELFF	.	14	TRBV6-5	TRBJ2-2	few
TGTGCCAGCAGACACGGGACAGCTAGTAACTATGGCTACACCTTC	CASRHGTASNYGYTF	TRBD1	15	TRBV7-2	TRBJ1-2	.
TGTGCCAGCAGCGGACTGCGGGCTGACGAGCAGTACTTC	CASSGLRADEQYF	.	13	TRBV7-6	TRBJ2-7	.
TGCAGTGCTAGAGATCCGGCTTCCGGAAGGAAGCAGTATTTT	CSARDPASGRKQYF	.	14	TRBV20-1	TRBJ2-3	few
TGCGCCAGCAGCCCCTCTTTTTCCGTTGTGGATACGCAGTATTTT	CASSPSFSVVDTQYF	.	15	TRBV4-1	TRBJ2-3	few
TGTGCCAGCAGCTTGGCACCTCCTTACGAGCAGTACTTC	CASSLAPPYEQYF	.	13	TRBV5-5	TRBJ2-7	.
TGCAGTGCTACCCTTGGGACAGGGGAAGCCGGGGAGCTGTTTTTT	CSATLGTGEAGELFF	TRBD1	15	TRBV20-1	TRBJ2-2	.
TGTGCCAGCAGCCTGGGGGGGGGGGTCAGCTCCTACAATGAGCAGTTCTTC	CASSLGGGVSSYNEQFF	TRBD2	17	TRBV12-3/TRBV12-4	TRBJ2-1	.
TGTGCCAGCAGTGCCCCCGCCGGGGAGCTGTTTTTT	CASSAPAGELFF	.	12	TRBV25-1	TRBJ2-2	.
TGCAGTGCGGCGGGAGGTCCTCAGATTTACAATGAGCAGTTCTTC	CSAAGGPQIYNEQFF	TRBD2	15	TRBV20-1	TRBJ2-1	.
TGTGCCACCAGCAGAGGACCGGGACAGTCCAATCAGCCCCAGCATTTT	CATSRGPGQSNQPQHF	TRBD1	16	TRBV15	TRBJ1-5	.
TGCGCCAGCAGCCAACAGGAGACCGGGGAGCTGTTTTTT	CASSQQETGELFF	.	13	TRBV5-1	TRBJ2-2	few
TGTGCCTGGAGTGTAAATTTCAACTATGGCTACACCTTC	CAWSVNFNYGYTF	.	13	TRBV30	TRBJ1-2	.
TGCAGTGCCCTCCGGGGGCGAAACAATCAGCCCCAGCATTTT	CSALRGRNNQPQHF	.	14	TRBV20-1	TRBJ1-5	few
TGTGCCAGCAGCCAAGGGGTAGGTGGCTACAATGAGCAGTTCTTC	CASSQGVGGYNEQFF	.	15	TRBV3-1	TRBJ2-1	.